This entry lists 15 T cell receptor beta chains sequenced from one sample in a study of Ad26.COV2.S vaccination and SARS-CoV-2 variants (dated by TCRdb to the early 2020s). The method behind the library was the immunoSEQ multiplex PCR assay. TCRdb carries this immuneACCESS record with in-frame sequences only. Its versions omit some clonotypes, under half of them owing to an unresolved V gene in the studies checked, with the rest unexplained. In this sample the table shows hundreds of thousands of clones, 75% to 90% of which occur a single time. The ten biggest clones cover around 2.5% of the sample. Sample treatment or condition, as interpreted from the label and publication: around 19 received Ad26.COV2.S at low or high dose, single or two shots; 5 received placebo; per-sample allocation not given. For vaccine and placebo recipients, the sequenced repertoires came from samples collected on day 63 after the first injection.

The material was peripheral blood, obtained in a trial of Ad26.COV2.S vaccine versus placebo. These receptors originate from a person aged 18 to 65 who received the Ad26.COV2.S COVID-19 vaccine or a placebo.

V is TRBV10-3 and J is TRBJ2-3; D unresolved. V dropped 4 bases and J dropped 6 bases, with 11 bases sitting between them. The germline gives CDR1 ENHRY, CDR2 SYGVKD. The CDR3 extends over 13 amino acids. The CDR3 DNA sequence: TGTGCCATCAGTGCAACCTTCACGGATACGCAGTATTTT. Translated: CAISATFTDTQYF.

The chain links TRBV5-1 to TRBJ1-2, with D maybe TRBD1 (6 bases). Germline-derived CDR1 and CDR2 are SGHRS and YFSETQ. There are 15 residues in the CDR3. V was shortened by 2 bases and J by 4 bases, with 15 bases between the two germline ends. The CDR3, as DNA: TGCGCCAGCAGCTTAGGGGGGGCAGGAGGCTATGGCTACACCTTC. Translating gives CASSLGGAGGYGYTF.

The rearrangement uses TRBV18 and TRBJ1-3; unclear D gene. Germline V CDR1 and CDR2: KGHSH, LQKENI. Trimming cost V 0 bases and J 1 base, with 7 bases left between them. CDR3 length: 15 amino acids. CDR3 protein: CASSPPETSGNTIYF. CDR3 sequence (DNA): TGTGCCAGCTCACCACCGGAGACATCTGGAAACACCATATATTTT.

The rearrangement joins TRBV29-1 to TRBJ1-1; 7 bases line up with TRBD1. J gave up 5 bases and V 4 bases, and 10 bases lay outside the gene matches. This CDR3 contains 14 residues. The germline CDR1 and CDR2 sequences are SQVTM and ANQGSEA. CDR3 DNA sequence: TGCAGCGTTGTTTTTAGGGGGCCCCTTACTGAAGCTTTCTTT. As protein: CSVVFRGPLTEAFF.

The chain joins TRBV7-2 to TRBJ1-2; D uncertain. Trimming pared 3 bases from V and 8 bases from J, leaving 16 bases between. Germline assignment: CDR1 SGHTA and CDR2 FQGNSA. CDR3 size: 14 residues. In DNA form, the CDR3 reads TGTGCCAGCAGCTTTGGTGGGTCCCTCGGGGGCTACACCTTC. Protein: CASSFGGSLGGYTF.

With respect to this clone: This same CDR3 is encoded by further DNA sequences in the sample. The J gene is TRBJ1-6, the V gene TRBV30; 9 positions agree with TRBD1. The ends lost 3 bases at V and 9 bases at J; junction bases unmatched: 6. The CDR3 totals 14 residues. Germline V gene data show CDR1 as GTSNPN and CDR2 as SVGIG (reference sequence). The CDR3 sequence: CAWSPGQGASPLHF. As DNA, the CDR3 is TGTGCCTGGAGCCCGGGACAGGGAGCTTCACCCCTCCACTTT.

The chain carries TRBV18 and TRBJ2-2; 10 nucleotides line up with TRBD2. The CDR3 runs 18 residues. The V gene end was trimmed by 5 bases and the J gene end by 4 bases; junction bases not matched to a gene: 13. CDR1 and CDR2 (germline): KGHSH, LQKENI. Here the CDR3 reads CASSSLSTSGTTTGELFF. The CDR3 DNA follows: TGTGCCAGCTCATCCTTATCTACTAGCGGGACCACCACCGGGGAGCTGTTTTTT.

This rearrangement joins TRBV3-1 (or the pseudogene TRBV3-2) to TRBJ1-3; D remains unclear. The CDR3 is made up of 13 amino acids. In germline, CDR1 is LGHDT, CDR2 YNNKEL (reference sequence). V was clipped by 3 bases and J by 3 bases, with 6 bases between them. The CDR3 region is CASSQSIGNTIYF. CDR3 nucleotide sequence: TGTGCCAGCAGCCAGTCTATTGGAAACACCATATATTTT.

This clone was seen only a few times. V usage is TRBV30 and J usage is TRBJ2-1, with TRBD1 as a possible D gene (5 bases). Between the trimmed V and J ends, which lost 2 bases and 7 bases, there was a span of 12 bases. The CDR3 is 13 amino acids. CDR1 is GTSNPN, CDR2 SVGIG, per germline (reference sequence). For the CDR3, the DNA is TGTGCCTGGAGTCGACAGTGGGGTAATGAGCAGTTCTTC. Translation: CAWSRQWGNEQFF.

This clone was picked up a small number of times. The CDR3 sequence: CASSRDYHYEQYV. Written as DNA, the CDR3 is TGTGCCAGCAGTCGGGACTACCACTACGAGCAGTACGTC. The V call is TRBV11-1, the J call TRBJ2-7, with 7 bases matching TRBD2. CDR1 is SGHAT, CDR2 FQDESV, per germline (reference sequence). J gave up 3 bases and V 6 bases, and 5 bases lay outside the gene matches. The CDR3 is made up of 13 amino acids.

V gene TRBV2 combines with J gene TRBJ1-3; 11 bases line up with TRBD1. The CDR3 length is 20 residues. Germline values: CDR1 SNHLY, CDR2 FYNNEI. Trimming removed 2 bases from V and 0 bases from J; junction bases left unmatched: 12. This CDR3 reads CASSERAPGQGVVSGNTIYF. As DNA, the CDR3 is TGTGCCAGCAGTGAAAGGGCCCCGGGACAGGGGGTAGTCTCTGGAAACACCATATATTTT.

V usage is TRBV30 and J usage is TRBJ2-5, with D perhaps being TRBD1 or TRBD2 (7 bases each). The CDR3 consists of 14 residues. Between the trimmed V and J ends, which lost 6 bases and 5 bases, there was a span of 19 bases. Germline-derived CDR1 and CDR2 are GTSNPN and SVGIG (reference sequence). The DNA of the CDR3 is TGTGCCTGTCCCGGGGAGGGGGCTTTGGAGACCCAGTACTTC. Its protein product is CACPGEGALETQYF.

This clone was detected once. The CDR3, as DNA: TGTGCCAGCAGCTTACAGGGAAATGAGCAGTTCTTC. Translation gives CASSLQGNEQFF. The chain employs TRBV7-9 and TRBJ2-1; a possible D gene is TRBD1 (5 bases). The V gene's germline CDR1 is SEHNR and CDR2 FQNEAQ (reference sequence). The CDR3 loop spans 12 amino acids. V shed 2 bases and J shed 7 bases, with 6 bases lying between them.

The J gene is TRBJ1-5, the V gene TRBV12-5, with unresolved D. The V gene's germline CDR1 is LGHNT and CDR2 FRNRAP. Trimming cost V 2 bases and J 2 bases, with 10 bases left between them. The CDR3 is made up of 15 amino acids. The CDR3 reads CASGLSWQGNQPQHF. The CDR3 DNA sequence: TGTGCTAGTGGTTTGAGTTGGCAGGGCAATCAGCCCCAGCATTTT.

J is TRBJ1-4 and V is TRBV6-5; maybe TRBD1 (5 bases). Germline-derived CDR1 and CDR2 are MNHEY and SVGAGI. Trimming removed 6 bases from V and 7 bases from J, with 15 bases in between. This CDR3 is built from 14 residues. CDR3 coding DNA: TGTGCCAGCAGCCACCGGGGCTCCTCTGAAAAACTGTTTTTT. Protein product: CASSHRGSSEKLFF.